The clone carrying this T cell receptor beta chain was counted only a few times. Antigen specificity is unknown. This record comes from a study of T-cell reconstitution after alpha-beta-depleted transplantation in children. Germline CDR1 MNHEY, CDR2 SVGAGI. The CDR3 sequence is 14 residues long. Trimming pared 2 bases from V and 3 bases from J, leaving 10 bases between. Findings and limits, study-wide: Where some patients showed high TCRbeta diversity at day 60, it came from recipient T cells and thymic progenitors that had survived. Expanded clones from the graft, numbering several hundred, reportedly supplied alpha-beta T cells about two months after transplant.

Unique molecular identifiers were incorporated when the TCRbeta library was constructed. MiXCR, applied by TCRdb to the PCR reads, yields one record per CDR3 protein. The table lists about 830,000 distinct CDR3 sequences, 15% to 20% of them singletons. Here the sequenced sample was PBMCs, mostly from graft donor cells, taken 360 days after TCRalphabeta/CD19-depleted stem cell transplant. The origin of this receptor is a male patient younger than 18 who had a stem cell transplant for acute lymphoblastic leukemia, so the T cells may come from the graft donor. The gene calls are TRBV6-5 and TRBJ2-5; the D call may be TRBD1 or TRBD2 (5 bases each). The CDR3 is CASSYPGPKETQYF. CDR3 sequence (DNA): TGTGCCAGCAGTTACCCGGGACCAAAAGAGACCCAGTACTTC.